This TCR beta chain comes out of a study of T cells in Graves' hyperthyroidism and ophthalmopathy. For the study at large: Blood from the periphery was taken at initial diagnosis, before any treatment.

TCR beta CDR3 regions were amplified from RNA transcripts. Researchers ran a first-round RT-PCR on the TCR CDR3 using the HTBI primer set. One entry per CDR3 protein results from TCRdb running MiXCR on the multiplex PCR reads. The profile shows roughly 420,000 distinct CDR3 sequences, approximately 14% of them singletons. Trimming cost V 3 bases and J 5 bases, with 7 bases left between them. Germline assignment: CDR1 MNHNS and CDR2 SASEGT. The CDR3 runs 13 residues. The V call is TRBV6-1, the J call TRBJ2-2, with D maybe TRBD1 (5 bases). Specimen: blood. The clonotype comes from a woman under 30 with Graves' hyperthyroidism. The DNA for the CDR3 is TGTGCCAGCAGTGATAAGGGGACCGGGGAGCTGTTTTTT. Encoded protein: CASSDKGTGELFF.